This T cell receptor beta chain comes out of a study of T cell responses to AZD1222 COVID-19 vaccine. Study-wide findings and caveats: Elevations in Spike-specific TCR breadth and depth followed administration of two AZD1222 doses. Among the donors, most were white British and more were female, and clonal diversity was possibly underestimated.

Note on this clone: The antigen is undetermined. Other DNA sequences in the sample encode the same CDR3.

Assay used: immunoSEQ multiplex PCR; TCRdb lists only in-frame clones, some missing. The profile shows roughly 140,000 clones, around nine tenths of them singletons. The CDR3 runs 12 residues. Trimming removed 2 bases at V and 2 bases at J, with 4 bases between. CDR1 SGHNT and CDR2 YYREEE come from the germline V gene (reference sequence). The specimen comprised peripheral blood, sampled on day 0 of AZD1222 vaccination. The receptor was isolated from an adult in good health. The V call is TRBV5-4, the J call TRBJ1-1; the D is unclear. This chain's CDR3 is CASSFRNTEAFF. CDR3 DNA: TGTGCCAGCAGCTTTAGAAACACTGAAGCTTTCTTT.